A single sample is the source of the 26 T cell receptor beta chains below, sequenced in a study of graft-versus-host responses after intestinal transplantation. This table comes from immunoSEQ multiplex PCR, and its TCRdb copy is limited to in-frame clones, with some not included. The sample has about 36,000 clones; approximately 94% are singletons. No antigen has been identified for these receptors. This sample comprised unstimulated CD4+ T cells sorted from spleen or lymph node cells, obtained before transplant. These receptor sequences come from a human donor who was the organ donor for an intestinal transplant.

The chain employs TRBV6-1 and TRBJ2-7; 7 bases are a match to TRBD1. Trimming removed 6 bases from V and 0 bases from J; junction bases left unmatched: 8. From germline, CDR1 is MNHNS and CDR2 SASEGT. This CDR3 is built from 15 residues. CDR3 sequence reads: CASSRTGISSYEQYF. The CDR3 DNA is TGTGCCAGCAGCCGGACAGGAATCAGCTCCTACGAGCAGTACTTC.

CDR3 nucleotide sequence: TGCGCCAGCAGTCAAGTTAGGCCCTCACAAAGGCCGTCTCAGCCCCAGCATTTT. Translation gives CASSQVRPSQRPSQPQHF. The rearrangement links TRBV23-1 to TRBJ1-5; D remains ambiguous. Being an ORF, TRBV23-1 has a function that is uncertain. V lost 2 bases to trimming and J lost 6 bases, with 23 bases between them. This CDR3 contains 18 residues.

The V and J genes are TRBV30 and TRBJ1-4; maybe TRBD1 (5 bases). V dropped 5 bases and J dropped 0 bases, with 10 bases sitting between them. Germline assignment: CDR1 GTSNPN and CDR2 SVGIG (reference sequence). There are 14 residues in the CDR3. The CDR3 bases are TGTGCCTGGGGGCCGGGGCCAACTAATGAAAAACTGTTTTTT. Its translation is CAWGPGPTNEKLFF. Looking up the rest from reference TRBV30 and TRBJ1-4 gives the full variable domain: SQTIHQWPATLVQPVGSPLSLECTVEGTSNPNLYWYRQAAGRGLQLLFYSVGIGQISSEVPQNLSASRPQDRQFILSSKKLLLSDSGFYLCAWGPGPTNEKLFFGSGTQLSVL.

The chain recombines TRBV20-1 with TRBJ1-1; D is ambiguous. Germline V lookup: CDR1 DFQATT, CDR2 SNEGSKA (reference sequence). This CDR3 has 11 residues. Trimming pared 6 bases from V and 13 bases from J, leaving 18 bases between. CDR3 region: CSARADPKVFF. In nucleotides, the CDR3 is TGCAGTGCCCGAGCCGACCCGAAAGTTTTCTTT.

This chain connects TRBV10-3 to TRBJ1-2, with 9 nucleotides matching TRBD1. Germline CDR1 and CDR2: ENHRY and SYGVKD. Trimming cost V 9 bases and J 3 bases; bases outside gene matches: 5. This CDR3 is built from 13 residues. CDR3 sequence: CAMGTGLDYGYTF. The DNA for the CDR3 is TGTGCCATGGGGACAGGGTTGGACTATGGCTACACCTTC.

The CDR3 nucleotides read TGTGCCAGTAGTATACTAGCGGGAGAGACCCAGTACTTC. Translating it yields CASSILAGETQYF. The chain joins TRBV19 to TRBJ2-5; 8 bases are shared with TRBD2. V lost 2 bases, J lost 4 bases, and 0 bases stayed unmatched. Germline CDR1 is LNHDA and CDR2 is SQIVND (reference sequence). This CDR3 is 13 amino acids long.

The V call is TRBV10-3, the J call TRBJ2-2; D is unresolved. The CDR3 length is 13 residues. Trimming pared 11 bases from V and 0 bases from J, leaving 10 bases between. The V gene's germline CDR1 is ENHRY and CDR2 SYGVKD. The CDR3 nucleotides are TGTGCCTTGTCCGGAACGAACACCGGGGAGCTGTTTTTT. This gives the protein CALSGTNTGELFF.

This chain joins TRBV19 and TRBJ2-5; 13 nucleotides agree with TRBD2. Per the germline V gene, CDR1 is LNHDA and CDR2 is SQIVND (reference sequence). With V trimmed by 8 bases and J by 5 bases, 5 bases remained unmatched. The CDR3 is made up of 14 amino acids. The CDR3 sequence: CASERTSGGETQYF. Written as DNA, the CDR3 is TGTGCCAGTGAAAGGACTAGCGGGGGTGAGACCCAGTACTTC. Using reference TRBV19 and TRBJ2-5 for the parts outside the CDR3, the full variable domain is DGGITQSPKYLFRKEGQNVTLSCEQNLNHDAMYWYRQDPGQGLRLIYYSQIVNDFQKGDIAEGYSVSREKKESFPLTVTSAQKNPTAFYLCASERTSGGETQYFGPGTRLLVL.

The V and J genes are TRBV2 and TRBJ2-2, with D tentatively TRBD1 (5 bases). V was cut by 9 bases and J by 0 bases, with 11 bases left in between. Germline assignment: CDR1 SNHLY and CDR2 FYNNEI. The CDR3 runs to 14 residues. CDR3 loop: CASLGDSNTGELFF. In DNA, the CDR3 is TGTGCCAGTCTAGGGGATTCGAACACCGGGGAGCTGTTTTTT.

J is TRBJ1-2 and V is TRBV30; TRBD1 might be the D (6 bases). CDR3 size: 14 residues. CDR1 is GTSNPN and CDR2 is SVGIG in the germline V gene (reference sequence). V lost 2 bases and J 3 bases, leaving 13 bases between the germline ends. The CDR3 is CAWSLGRGYYGYTF. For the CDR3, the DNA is TGTGCCTGGAGTTTGGGCAGGGGCTACTATGGCTACACCTTC.

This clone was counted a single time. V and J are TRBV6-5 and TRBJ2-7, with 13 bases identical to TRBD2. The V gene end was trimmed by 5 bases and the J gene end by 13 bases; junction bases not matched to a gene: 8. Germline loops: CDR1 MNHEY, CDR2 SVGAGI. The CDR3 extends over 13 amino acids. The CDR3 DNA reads TGTGCCAGCAGTGAAGAGGGACTAGCGGGGTCATACTTC. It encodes CASSEEGLAGSYF.

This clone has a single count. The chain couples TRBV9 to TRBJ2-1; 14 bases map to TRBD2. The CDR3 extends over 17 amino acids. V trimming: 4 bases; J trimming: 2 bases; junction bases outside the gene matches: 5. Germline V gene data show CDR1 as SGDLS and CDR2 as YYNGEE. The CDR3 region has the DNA TGTGCCAGCAGCTACGGGACTAGCGGGGGACCCTACAATGAGCAGTTCTTC. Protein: CASSYGTSGGPYNEQFF.

This CDR3 is CASSDGGTNTGELFF. CDR3 in DNA: TGCGCCAGCAGCGATGGGGGGACGAACACCGGGGAGCTGTTTTTT. This chain connects TRBV5-1 to TRBJ2-2, with D possibly matching TRBD2 (6 bases). Trimming shortened V by 4 bases and J by 0 bases, and 10 bases separated the two germline ends. The CDR3 runs 15 residues. The germline V gene has CDR1 SGHRS and CDR2 YFSETQ.

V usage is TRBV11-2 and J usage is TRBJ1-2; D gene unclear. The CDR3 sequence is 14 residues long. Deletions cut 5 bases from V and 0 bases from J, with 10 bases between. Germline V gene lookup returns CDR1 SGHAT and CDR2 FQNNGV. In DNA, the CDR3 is TGTGCCAGCAGCCACCTGCAGACTAACTATGGCTACACCTTC. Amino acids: CASSHLQTNYGYTF.

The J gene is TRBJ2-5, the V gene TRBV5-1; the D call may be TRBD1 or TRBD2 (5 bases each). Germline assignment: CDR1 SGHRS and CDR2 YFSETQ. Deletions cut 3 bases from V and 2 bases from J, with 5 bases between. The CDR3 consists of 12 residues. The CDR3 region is CASSWGQETQYF. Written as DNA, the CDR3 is TGCGCCAGCAGCTGGGGGCAAGAGACCCAGTACTTC. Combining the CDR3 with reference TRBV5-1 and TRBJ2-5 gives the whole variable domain KAGVTQTPRYLIKTRGQQVTLSCSPISGHRSVSWYQQTPGQGLQFLFEYFSETQRNKGNFPGRFSGRQFSNSRSEMNVSTLELGDSALYLCASSWGQETQYFGPGTRLLVL.

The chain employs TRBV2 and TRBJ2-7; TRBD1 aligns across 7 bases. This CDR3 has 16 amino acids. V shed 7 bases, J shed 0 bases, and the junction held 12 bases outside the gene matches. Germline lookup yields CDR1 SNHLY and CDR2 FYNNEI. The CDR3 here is CASTYRGQRSSYEQYF. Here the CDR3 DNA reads TGTGCCAGCACCTACCGGGGACAGCGGAGCTCCTACGAGCAGTACTTC.

CDR3 amino acids: CASSVRGTSSYEQYF. The CDR3 region has the DNA TGTGCCAGCAGCGTGCGGGGAACGAGCTCCTACGAGCAGTACTTC. The V gene is TRBV9, the J gene TRBJ2-7; tentatively, D is TRBD2 (6 bases). Trimming removed 2 bases at V and 0 bases at J, with 12 bases between. The CDR3 length is 15 residues. Germline values: CDR1 SGDLS, CDR2 YYNGEE.

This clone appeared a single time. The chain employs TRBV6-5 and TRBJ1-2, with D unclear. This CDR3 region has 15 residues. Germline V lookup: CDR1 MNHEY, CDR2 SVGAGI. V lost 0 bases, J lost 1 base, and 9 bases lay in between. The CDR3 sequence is CASSYSESGNYGYTF. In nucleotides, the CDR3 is TGTGCCAGCAGTTACTCGGAGTCCGGTAACTATGGCTACACCTTC.

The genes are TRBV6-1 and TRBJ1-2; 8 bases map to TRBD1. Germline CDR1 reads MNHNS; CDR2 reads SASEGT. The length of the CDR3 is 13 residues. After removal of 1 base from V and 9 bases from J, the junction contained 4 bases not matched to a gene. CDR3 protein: CASSEVTGDSYTF. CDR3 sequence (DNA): TGTGCCAGCAGTGAAGTGACAGGGGATAGCTACACCTTC.

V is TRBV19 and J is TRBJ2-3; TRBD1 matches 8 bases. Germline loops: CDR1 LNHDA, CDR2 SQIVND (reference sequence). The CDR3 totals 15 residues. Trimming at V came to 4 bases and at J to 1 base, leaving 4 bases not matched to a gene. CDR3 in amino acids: CASSRQGPGTDTQYF. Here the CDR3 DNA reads TGTGCCAGTAGTAGACAGGGGCCGGGCACAGATACGCAGTATTTT. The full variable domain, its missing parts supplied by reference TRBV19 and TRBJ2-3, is DGGITQSPKYLFRKEGQNVTLSCEQNLNHDAMYWYRQDPGQGLRLIYYSQIVNDFQKGDIAEGYSVSREKKESFPLTVTSAQKNPTAFYLCASSRQGPGTDTQYFGPGTRLTVL.

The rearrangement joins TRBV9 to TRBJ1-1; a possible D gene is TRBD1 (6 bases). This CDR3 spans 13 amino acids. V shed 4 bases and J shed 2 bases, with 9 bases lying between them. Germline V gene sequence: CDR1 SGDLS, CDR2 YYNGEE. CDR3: CASSQGRNTEAFF. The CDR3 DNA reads TGTGCCAGCAGCCAGGGGCGCAACACTGAAGCTTTCTTT.

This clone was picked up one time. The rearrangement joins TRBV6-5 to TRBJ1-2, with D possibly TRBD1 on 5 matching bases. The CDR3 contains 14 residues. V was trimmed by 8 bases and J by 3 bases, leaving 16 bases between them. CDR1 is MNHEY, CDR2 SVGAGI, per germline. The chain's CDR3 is CASFKLRAYYGYTF. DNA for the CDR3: TGTGCCAGCTTCAAACTCAGGGCCTACTATGGCTACACCTTC.

The CDR3 here is CASSLGGGDYNSPLHF. CDR3 sequence (DNA): TGCGCCAGCAGCTTGGGAGGGGGCGATTATAATTCACCCCTCCACTTT. The rearrangement uses TRBV5-1 and TRBJ1-6; 7 bases map to TRBD1. The J segment lost 4 bases and the V segment lost 0 bases, leaving 4 bases of the junction unmatched. From germline, CDR1 is SGHRS and CDR2 YFSETQ. This CDR3 contains 16 residues.

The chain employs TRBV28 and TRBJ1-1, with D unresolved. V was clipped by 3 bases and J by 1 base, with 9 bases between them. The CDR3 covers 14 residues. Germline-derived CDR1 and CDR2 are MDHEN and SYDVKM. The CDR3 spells CASSLGGSNTEAFF. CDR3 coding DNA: TGTGCCAGCAGTTTGGGCGGTTCGAACACTGAAGCTTTCTTT.

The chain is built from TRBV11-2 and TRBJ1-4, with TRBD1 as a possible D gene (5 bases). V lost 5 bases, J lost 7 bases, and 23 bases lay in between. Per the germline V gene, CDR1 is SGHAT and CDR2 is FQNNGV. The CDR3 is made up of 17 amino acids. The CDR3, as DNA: TGTGCCAGCAGCACCAATCCGTTCCCGCAGGGTAGTGAAAAACTGTTTTTT. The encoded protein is CASSTNPFPQGSEKLFF.

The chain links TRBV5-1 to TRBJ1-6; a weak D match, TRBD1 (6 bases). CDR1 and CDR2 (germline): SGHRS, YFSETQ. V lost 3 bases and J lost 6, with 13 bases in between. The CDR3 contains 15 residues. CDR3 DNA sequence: TGCGCCAGCAGCTCGGACAGACTGCCTAATTCACCCCTCCACTTT. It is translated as CASSSDRLPNSPLHF.